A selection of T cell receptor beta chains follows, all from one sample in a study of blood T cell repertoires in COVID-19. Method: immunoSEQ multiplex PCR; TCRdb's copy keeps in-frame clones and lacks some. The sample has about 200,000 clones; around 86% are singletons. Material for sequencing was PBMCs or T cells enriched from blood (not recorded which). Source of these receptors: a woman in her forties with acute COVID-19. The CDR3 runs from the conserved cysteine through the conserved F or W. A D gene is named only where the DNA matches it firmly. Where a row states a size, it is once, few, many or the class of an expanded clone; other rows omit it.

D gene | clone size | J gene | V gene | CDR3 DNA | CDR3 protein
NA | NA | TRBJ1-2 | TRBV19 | TGTGCCAGTAGTGTCCGTCCGGAGCTAGGCTACACCTTC | CASSVRPELGYTF
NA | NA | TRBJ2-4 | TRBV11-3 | TGTGCCAGCAGCTCCGTACAGGAGCTAGCCAAAAACATTCAGTACTTC | CASSSVQELAKNIQYF
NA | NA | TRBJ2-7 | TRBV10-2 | TGCGCCACCCGGAGCGAGAGCTCCTACGAGCAGTACTTC | CATRSESSYEQYF
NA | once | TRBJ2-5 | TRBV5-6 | TGTGCCAGCAGTCAGAAGTTAGAGACCCAGTACTTC | CASSQKLETQYF
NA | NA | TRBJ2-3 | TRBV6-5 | TGTGCCAGCAGTTATCTGGCTAGCACAGATACGCAGTATTTT | CASSYLASTDTQYF
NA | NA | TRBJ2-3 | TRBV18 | TGTGCCAGCTCGCGGGGGACACAAGATACGCAGTATTTT | CASSRGTQDTQYF
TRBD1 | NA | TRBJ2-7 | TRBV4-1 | TGCGCCAGCAGCCAGGCCAGTCAGGGGGCGGACGAGCAGTACTTC | CASSQASQGADEQYF
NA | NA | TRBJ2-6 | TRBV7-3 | TGTGCCAGCAGCTTAATGCCGGGTTCTGGGGCCAACGTCCTGACTTTC | CASSLMPGSGANVLTF
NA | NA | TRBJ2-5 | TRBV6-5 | TGTGCCAGCAGGGAGGGGGGGGAAGAGACCCAGTACTTC | CASREGGEETQYF
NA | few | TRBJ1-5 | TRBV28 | TGTGCCAGCAGTTCCAGGCCCAATCAGCCCCAGCATTTT | CASSSRPNQPQHF
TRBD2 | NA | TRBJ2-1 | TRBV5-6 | TGTGCCAGCAGGGAGGGACTAGCGGAGACAGCCAATGAGCAGTTCTTC | CASREGLAETANEQFF
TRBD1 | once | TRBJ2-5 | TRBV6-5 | TGTGCCAGCAGTCACCGGACAGGTGGTTTAGAGACCCAGTACTTC | CASSHRTGGLETQYF
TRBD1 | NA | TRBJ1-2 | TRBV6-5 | TGTGCCAGCAGGCATTCGGAGACAGGGGTTTATGGCTACACCTTC | CASRHSETGVYGYTF
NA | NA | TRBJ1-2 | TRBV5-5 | TGTGCCAGCAGCCGCGCAGGGGACCGGGGCTACACCTTC | CASSRAGDRGYTF
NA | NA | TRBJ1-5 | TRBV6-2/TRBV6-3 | TGTGCCAGCAGTTCAGAAGGGGCCGGGGGTCAGCCCCAGCATTTT | CASSSEGAGGQPQHF
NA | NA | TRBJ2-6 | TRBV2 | TGTGCCAGCAGTGAAGTATCAGGGATCTCTGGGGCCAACGTCCTGACTTTC | CASSEVSGISGANVLTF
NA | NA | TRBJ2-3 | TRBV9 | TGTGCCAGCAGCGTAGCTAGGCCCAGGGGACCAGATACGCAGTATTTT | CASSVARPRGPDTQYF
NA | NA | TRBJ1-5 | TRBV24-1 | TGTGCCACCAACTTTCCAACGAGTAGGGGAACCAGGCAGCCCCAGCATTTT | CATNFPTSRGTRQPQHF
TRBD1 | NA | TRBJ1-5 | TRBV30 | TGTGCCTGGAGTGACAGGGGGCTCCTCAATCAGCCCCAGCATTTT | CAWSDRGLLNQPQHF
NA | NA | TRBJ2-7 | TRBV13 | TGTGCCAGCAGCTTAGACCGGACAGTTGGAGCCTACGAGCAGTACTTC | CASSLDRTVGAYEQYF
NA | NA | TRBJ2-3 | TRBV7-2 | TGTGCCAGCAGCTTAGGTATCGCAGATACGCAGTATTTT | CASSLGIADTQYF
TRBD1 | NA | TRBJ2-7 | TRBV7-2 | TGTGCCAGCAGCTTAGTGGGGGGCGGGACAGGGGTCGACTACGAGCAGTACTTC | CASSLVGGGTGVDYEQYF
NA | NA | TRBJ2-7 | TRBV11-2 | TGTGCCAGCAGCCTGGCGGGAAGCTCCTACGAGCAGTACTTC | CASSLAGSSYEQYF
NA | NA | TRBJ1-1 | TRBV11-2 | TGTGCCAGCAGCTTAGCCCCACCGGGGGAAGGCAAGGCTTTCTTT | CASSLAPPGEGKAFF
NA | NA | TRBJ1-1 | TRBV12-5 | TGTGCTAGTGCCCTAGGAGACACTGAAGCTTTCTTT | CASALGDTEAFF
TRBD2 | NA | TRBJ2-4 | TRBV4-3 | TGCGCCAGCAGCCAAGATCCTAGGACGGGAGGGGCCAAAAACATTCAGTACTTC | CASSQDPRTGGAKNIQYF
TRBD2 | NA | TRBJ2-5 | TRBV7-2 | TGTGCCAGCAGCTCAGGGGCCAGCGGGAGCGAGACCCAGTACTTC | CASSSGASGSETQYF
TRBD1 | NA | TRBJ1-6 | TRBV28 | TGTGCCAGCAGTTTACCCGACAGGGGGAATTCACCCCTCCACTTT | CASSLPDRGNSPLHF
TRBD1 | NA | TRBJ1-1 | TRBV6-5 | TGTGCCAGCCAAACTGGGACAGCCCCTGGAGCTTTCTTT | CASQTGTAPGAFF
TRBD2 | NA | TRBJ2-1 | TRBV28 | TGTGCCAGCAGTTTAATTCGGACTAGAGTCAATGAGCAGTTCTTC | CASSLIRTRVNEQFF
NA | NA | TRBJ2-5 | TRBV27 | TGTGCCAGCAGTTCACCAGAGGCACTCGAGACCCAGTACTTC | CASSSPEALETQYF
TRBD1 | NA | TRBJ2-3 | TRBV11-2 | TGTGCCAGCAGCACCCTTACCGGACAGGGGCGAGATACGCAGTATTTT | CASSTLTGQGRDTQYF
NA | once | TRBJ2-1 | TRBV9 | TGTGCCAGCAGCGTAGCTGGCGGTATGATCCGCGAGGAGCAGTTCTTC | CASSVAGGMIREEQFF
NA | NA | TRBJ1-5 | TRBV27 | TGTGCCAGCAGGGCCGGGTATAGCAATCAGCCCCAGCATTTT | CASRAGYSNQPQHF
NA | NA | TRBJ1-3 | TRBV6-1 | TGTGCCAGCAGTGAACAAGGAGGGAGGGGAAACACCATATATTTT | CASSEQGGRGNTIYF
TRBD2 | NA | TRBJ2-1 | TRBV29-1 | TGCAGCGCTGGAGCTAGCGGAGCCTACAATGAGCAGTTCTTC | CSAGASGAYNEQFF
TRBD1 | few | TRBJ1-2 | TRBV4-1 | TGCGCCAGCAGCCAAGTTTTCGGGACAGGGGGCCCTCGGGGCTATGGCTACACCTTC | CASSQVFGTGGPRGYGYTF
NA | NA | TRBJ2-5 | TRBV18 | TGTGCCAGCTCACTCAACCTACAGGAGACCCAGTACTTC | CASSLNLQETQYF
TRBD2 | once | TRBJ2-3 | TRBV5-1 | TGCGCCAGCAGCGGGACTAGCGCGTTATCAGATACGCAGTATTTT | CASSGTSALSDTQYF
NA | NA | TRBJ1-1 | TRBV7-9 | TGTGCCAGCAGCTTAGATTCCAGGAACACTGAAGCTTTCTTT | CASSLDSRNTEAFF
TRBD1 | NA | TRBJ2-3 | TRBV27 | TGTGCCAGCAGTACGTCCGGGACAGCCAGCACAGATACGCAGTATTTT | CASSTSGTASTDTQYF
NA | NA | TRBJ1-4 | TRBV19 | TGTGCCAGTAGTATTGACGGACAGAAACTTGCAACTAATGAAAAACTGTTTTTT | CASSIDGQKLATNEKLFF
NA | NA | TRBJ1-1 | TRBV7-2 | TGTGCCAGCAGCACAATTTGGGGAACCTCAGAGGGCACTGAAGCTTTCTTT | CASSTIWGTSEGTEAFF
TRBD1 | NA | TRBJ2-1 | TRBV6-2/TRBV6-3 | TGTGCCAGCAGTCCCGACAGGGCCGCCTACAATGAGCAGTTCTTC | CASSPDRAAYNEQFF
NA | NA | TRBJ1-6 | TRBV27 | TGTGCCAGCAGGTCATTACAGGGATTGAGCTCCTATAATTCACCCCTCCACTTT | CASRSLQGLSSYNSPLHF
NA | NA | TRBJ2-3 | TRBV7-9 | TGTGCCAGCAGCTCACCACGCCAGCGGAGCAGCACAGATACGCAGTATTTT | CASSSPRQRSSTDTQYF
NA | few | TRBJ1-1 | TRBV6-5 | TGTGCCAGCAGTCCAACTGTCGGGTCGTACCCTGAAGCTTTCTTT | CASSPTVGSYPEAFF
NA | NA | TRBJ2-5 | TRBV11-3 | TGTGCCAGCAGCTTCTGGGAGACCCAGGAGACCCAGTACTTC | CASSFWETQETQYF